The 18 T cell receptor beta chains given below trace back to one sample, sequenced in a study of spatial heterogeneity in lung cancer. Findings of the study overall: One measure, the expanded intratumoral alpha and beta TCR count, tracked tumor mutation counts.

No antigen has been identified for these receptors. Via MiXCR, TCRdb re-called the 5' RACE reads, giving one row per CDR3 protein. The table lists some 16,000 distinct CDR3 sequences, approximately 6.8% of them singletons. Time point denoted: sample taken at primary tumor resection. The specimen comprised lung tumor tissue, sampled at surgery. The source is a female donor with early-stage non-small cell lung cancer.

About this clonotype itself: For a library built for alpha chains, this beta chain is a stray read; little rests on its size. The chain recombines TRBV7-2 with TRBJ2-7; D is ambiguous. The CDR3 totals 13 residues. CDR1 is SGHTA and CDR2 is FQGNSA in the germline V gene. Deletions cut 4 bases from V and 2 bases from J, with 9 bases between. The CDR3 region is CASSSTGPYEQYF. As DNA, the CDR3 is TGTGCCAGCAGCTCCACGGGTCCCTACGAGCAGTACTTC.

About this clonotype: The size of this beta chain means little, since it is a stray read in a library made for alpha chains. This chain links TRBV4-2 with TRBJ1-1; D is undetermined. The length of the CDR3 is 14 residues. Germline CDR1 reads LGHNA; CDR2 reads YNFKEQ. V lost 4 bases and J 4 bases, leaving 13 bases between the germline ends. CDR3: CASSREGEGTEAFF. CDR3 DNA: TGTGCCAGCAGCCGGGAGGGTGAGGGCACTGAAGCTTTCTTT.

There are many counts of this clonotype. A library prepared for alpha chains yielded this beta chain as an off-target read; its size is of little meaning. The chain combines TRBV9 with TRBJ2-4; no firm D call. Trimming removed 4 bases from V and 2 bases from J, with 10 bases in between. Germline V gene lookup returns CDR1 SGDLS and CDR2 YYNGEE. The CDR3 consists of 14 residues. CDR3 sequence (DNA): TGTGCCAGCAGCCCCATGACCCCCAAAAACATTCAGTACTTC. Translating it yields CASSPMTPKNIQYF.

This clonotype was detected many times. This beta chain is a stray read from a library made for alpha chains; its abundance is not meaningful. V usage is TRBV12-3 or TRBV12-4 and J usage is TRBJ2-1; D is unresolved. Trimming pared 2 bases from V and 2 bases from J, leaving 13 bases between. The CDR3 loop spans 16 amino acids. CDR3 nucleotides: TGTGCCAGCAGTTTAATAGGCGGTTCTCCCTACAATGAGCAGTTCTTC. It yields the protein CASSLIGGSPYNEQFF.

This clonotype was seen at least ten times. This beta chain is a stray sequence in a library constructed for alpha chains; its clone size is not meaningful. The chain joins TRBV7-9 to TRBJ2-5; no definite D call. Germline V gives CDR1 SEHNR, CDR2 FQNEAQ (reference sequence). V dropped 5 bases and J dropped 7 bases, with 17 bases sitting between them. This CDR3 comprises 14 residues. For the CDR3, the DNA is TGTGCCAGCAGCCCATCACACGAGAGAGGGACCCAGTACTTC. Translating gives CASSPSHERGTQYF.

This clonotype was picked up many times. Little can be read into the size of this beta chain, an off-target read in a library designed for alpha chains. This chain links TRBV3-1 with TRBJ2-3, with 9 bases aligning to TRBD2. Germline CDR1 LGHDT, CDR2 YNNKEL (reference sequence). The CDR3 sequence is 17 residues long. Trimming removed 1 base from V and 4 bases from J; junction bases left unmatched: 9. CDR3 nucleotide sequence: TGTGCCAGCAGCCAAGTTGGTGGCGGGGGGGCGTCAGATACGCAGTATTTT. Translated, it gives CASSQVGGGGASDTQYF.

This clonotype was counted at least ten times. For a library built for alpha chains, this beta chain is a stray read; little rests on its size. This chain uses TRBV5-4 with TRBJ1-1; D call uncertain. The CDR3 totals 11 residues. The V end was cut by 4 bases, the J end by 0 bases, with 1 base between. Germline assignment: CDR1 SGHNT and CDR2 YYREEE (reference sequence). As DNA, the CDR3 is TGTGCCAGCAGCCTGAACACTGAAGCTTTCTTT. This encodes CASSLNTEAFF.

This clonotype was picked up many times. The size of this beta chain means little, since it is a stray read in a library made for alpha chains. The rearrangement links TRBV5-1 to TRBJ1-1, with D perhaps TRBD1 (5 bases). The V gene's germline CDR1 is SGHRS and CDR2 YFSETQ. CDR3 length: 15 residues. V shed 0 bases and J shed 0 bases, with 9 bases lying between them. The CDR3 region is CASSLVQGMNTEAFF. DNA for the CDR3: TGCGCCAGCAGCTTGGTCCAGGGAATGAACACTGAAGCTTTCTTT.

This clonotype is deemed medium-sized. The library was built for alpha chains, so this beta chain is an off-target read and its size means little. The chain carries TRBV7-2 and TRBJ1-6; D is ambiguous. The V end lost 5 bases, the J end lost 6 bases, and 11 bases lay between the germline ends. The CDR3 covers 14 residues. In germline, CDR1 is SGHTA, CDR2 FQGNSA. The DNA for the CDR3 is TGTGCCAGCAGCCCTCAGGTTGCTAATTCACCCCTCCACTTT. As protein: CASSPQVANSPLHF.

This clonotype was seen repeatedly, ten times or more. One end of the junction is discordant with germline, which a read error may explain. This beta chain turned up in a library designed for alpha chains; as an off-target read, its abundance says little. The genes are TRBV29-1 and TRBJ1-2; the D gene is possibly TRBD1 (6 bases). The CDR3 extends over 15 amino acids. Germline V gives CDR1 SQVTM, CDR2 ANQGSEA. This chain's CDR3 is CSVKDPGQRGGGYTF. CDR3 nucleotides: TGCAGCGTTAAAGACCCAGGACAGCGGGGAGGGGGCTACACCTTC.

This clonotype was detected many times. This beta chain is a stray read from a library made for alpha chains; its abundance is not meaningful. The V gene is TRBV29-1, the J gene TRBJ2-3; D unclear. CDR3 length: 11 amino acids. Deletions cut 7 bases from V and 4 bases from J, with 9 bases between. Germline V gene data show CDR1 as SQVTM and CDR2 as ANQGSEA. The CDR3 DNA is TGCAGCGCTGCTGACCCAGATACGCAGTATTTT. It yields the protein CSAADPDTQYF.

Many counts were recorded for this clonotype. This beta chain turned up in a library designed for alpha chains; as an off-target read, its abundance says little. V gene TRBV2 combines with J gene TRBJ1-5; D might be TRBD1 (5 bases). V lost 3 bases and J lost 5, with 11 bases in between. Germline values: CDR1 SNHLY, CDR2 FYNNEI. There are 14 residues in the CDR3. The DNA of the CDR3 is TGTGCCAGCAGTGATACGGGGGAGGATCAGCCCCAGCATTTT. Amino acid sequence: CASSDTGEDQPQHF. Filled out from reference TRBV2 and TRBJ1-5, the complete variable domain reads EPEVTQTPSHQVTQMGQEVILRCVPISNHLYFYWYRQILGQKVEFLVSFYNNEISEKSEIFDDQFSVERPDGSNFTLKIRSTKLEDSAMYFCASSDTGEDQPQHFGDGTRLSIL.

This clonotype was seen many times. This beta chain was picked up by a library intended for alpha chains and is off target, so its count carries little meaning. V gene TRBV30 combines with J gene TRBJ2-1; 8 bases are shared with TRBD1. The V gene end was trimmed by 7 bases and the J gene end by 2 bases; junction bases not matched to a gene: 4. CDR1 is GTSNPN, CDR2 SVGIG, per germline (reference sequence). The CDR3 loop spans 13 amino acids. CDR3 in amino acids: CALDRATYNEQFF. CDR3 sequence (DNA): TGTGCCTTGGACAGGGCCACCTACAATGAGCAGTTCTTC.

This clonotype was found many times. This beta chain is a stray read from a library made for alpha chains; its abundance is not meaningful. This chain links TRBV6-5 with TRBJ1-1; unclear D gene. CDR3 length: 15 amino acids. Germline-derived CDR1 and CDR2 are MNHEY and SVGAGI. The V and J ends lost 6 bases and 1 base respectively, with 15 bases between them. The CDR3 loop is CASSADWVGNTEAFF. Here the CDR3 DNA reads TGTGCCAGCAGCGCTGATTGGGTGGGGAACACTGAAGCTTTCTTT.

Worth noting for this clonotype: This may stem from a read error, because a much larger clone lies one nucleotide away. This beta chain is an unintended read in a library built for alpha chains; its size means little. The chain combines TRBV5-1 with TRBJ2-1; D unclear. The length of the CDR3 is 15 residues. Germline V gene lookup returns CDR1 SGHRS and CDR2 YFSETQ. Trimming removed 0 bases from V and 2 bases from J, with 9 bases in between. CDR3 residues: CASSLAGGTYNEQFF. CDR3 DNA: TGCGCCAGCAGCTTGGCTGGCGGTACCTACAATGAGCAGTTCTTC.

Worth noting for this clonotype: Given a much more abundant clone one base away, this may be a read error. Since it is a stray read in a library aimed at alpha chains, this beta chain has a size that is not meaningful. The chain has TRBV5-4 and TRBJ2-7, with 8 bases lining up with TRBD2. This CDR3 is 13 amino acids long. CDR1 is SGHNT and CDR2 is YYREEE in the germline V gene (reference sequence). Unmatched junction bases numbered 6, after V lost 4 bases and J lost 6 bases. Here the CDR3 DNA reads TGTGCCAGCAGCCGGGAGGGAGAGGGCGAGCAGTACTTC. Amino acids: CASSREGEGEQYF.

Points on this clonotype: For a library built for alpha chains, this beta chain is a stray read; little rests on its size. The chain links TRBV30 to TRBJ2-3; a possible D gene is TRBD2 (5 bases). Trimming stripped 5 bases from V and 5 bases from J, with 5 bases between. CDR3 length equals 10 residues. CDR1 and CDR2 from the germline V gene are GTSNPN and SVGIG (reference sequence). CDR3 sequence: CAWGLDTQYF. In nucleotides, the CDR3 is TGTGCCTGGGGACTAGATACGCAGTATTTT.

This clonotype was counted ten times or more. The library was designed around alpha chains, so this beta chain is a stray read whose abundance carries little weight. The chain joins TRBV6-5 to TRBJ2-6, with D possibly matching TRBD1 (6 bases). V was pared by 4 bases and J by 7 bases, with 8 bases between. Per germline, CDR1 MNHEY and CDR2 SVGAGI. The CDR3 has 13 residues. In DNA, the CDR3 is TGTGCCAGCAGTTTCGGGACAGCCAACGTCCTGACTTTC. Amino acid sequence: CASSFGTANVLTF.